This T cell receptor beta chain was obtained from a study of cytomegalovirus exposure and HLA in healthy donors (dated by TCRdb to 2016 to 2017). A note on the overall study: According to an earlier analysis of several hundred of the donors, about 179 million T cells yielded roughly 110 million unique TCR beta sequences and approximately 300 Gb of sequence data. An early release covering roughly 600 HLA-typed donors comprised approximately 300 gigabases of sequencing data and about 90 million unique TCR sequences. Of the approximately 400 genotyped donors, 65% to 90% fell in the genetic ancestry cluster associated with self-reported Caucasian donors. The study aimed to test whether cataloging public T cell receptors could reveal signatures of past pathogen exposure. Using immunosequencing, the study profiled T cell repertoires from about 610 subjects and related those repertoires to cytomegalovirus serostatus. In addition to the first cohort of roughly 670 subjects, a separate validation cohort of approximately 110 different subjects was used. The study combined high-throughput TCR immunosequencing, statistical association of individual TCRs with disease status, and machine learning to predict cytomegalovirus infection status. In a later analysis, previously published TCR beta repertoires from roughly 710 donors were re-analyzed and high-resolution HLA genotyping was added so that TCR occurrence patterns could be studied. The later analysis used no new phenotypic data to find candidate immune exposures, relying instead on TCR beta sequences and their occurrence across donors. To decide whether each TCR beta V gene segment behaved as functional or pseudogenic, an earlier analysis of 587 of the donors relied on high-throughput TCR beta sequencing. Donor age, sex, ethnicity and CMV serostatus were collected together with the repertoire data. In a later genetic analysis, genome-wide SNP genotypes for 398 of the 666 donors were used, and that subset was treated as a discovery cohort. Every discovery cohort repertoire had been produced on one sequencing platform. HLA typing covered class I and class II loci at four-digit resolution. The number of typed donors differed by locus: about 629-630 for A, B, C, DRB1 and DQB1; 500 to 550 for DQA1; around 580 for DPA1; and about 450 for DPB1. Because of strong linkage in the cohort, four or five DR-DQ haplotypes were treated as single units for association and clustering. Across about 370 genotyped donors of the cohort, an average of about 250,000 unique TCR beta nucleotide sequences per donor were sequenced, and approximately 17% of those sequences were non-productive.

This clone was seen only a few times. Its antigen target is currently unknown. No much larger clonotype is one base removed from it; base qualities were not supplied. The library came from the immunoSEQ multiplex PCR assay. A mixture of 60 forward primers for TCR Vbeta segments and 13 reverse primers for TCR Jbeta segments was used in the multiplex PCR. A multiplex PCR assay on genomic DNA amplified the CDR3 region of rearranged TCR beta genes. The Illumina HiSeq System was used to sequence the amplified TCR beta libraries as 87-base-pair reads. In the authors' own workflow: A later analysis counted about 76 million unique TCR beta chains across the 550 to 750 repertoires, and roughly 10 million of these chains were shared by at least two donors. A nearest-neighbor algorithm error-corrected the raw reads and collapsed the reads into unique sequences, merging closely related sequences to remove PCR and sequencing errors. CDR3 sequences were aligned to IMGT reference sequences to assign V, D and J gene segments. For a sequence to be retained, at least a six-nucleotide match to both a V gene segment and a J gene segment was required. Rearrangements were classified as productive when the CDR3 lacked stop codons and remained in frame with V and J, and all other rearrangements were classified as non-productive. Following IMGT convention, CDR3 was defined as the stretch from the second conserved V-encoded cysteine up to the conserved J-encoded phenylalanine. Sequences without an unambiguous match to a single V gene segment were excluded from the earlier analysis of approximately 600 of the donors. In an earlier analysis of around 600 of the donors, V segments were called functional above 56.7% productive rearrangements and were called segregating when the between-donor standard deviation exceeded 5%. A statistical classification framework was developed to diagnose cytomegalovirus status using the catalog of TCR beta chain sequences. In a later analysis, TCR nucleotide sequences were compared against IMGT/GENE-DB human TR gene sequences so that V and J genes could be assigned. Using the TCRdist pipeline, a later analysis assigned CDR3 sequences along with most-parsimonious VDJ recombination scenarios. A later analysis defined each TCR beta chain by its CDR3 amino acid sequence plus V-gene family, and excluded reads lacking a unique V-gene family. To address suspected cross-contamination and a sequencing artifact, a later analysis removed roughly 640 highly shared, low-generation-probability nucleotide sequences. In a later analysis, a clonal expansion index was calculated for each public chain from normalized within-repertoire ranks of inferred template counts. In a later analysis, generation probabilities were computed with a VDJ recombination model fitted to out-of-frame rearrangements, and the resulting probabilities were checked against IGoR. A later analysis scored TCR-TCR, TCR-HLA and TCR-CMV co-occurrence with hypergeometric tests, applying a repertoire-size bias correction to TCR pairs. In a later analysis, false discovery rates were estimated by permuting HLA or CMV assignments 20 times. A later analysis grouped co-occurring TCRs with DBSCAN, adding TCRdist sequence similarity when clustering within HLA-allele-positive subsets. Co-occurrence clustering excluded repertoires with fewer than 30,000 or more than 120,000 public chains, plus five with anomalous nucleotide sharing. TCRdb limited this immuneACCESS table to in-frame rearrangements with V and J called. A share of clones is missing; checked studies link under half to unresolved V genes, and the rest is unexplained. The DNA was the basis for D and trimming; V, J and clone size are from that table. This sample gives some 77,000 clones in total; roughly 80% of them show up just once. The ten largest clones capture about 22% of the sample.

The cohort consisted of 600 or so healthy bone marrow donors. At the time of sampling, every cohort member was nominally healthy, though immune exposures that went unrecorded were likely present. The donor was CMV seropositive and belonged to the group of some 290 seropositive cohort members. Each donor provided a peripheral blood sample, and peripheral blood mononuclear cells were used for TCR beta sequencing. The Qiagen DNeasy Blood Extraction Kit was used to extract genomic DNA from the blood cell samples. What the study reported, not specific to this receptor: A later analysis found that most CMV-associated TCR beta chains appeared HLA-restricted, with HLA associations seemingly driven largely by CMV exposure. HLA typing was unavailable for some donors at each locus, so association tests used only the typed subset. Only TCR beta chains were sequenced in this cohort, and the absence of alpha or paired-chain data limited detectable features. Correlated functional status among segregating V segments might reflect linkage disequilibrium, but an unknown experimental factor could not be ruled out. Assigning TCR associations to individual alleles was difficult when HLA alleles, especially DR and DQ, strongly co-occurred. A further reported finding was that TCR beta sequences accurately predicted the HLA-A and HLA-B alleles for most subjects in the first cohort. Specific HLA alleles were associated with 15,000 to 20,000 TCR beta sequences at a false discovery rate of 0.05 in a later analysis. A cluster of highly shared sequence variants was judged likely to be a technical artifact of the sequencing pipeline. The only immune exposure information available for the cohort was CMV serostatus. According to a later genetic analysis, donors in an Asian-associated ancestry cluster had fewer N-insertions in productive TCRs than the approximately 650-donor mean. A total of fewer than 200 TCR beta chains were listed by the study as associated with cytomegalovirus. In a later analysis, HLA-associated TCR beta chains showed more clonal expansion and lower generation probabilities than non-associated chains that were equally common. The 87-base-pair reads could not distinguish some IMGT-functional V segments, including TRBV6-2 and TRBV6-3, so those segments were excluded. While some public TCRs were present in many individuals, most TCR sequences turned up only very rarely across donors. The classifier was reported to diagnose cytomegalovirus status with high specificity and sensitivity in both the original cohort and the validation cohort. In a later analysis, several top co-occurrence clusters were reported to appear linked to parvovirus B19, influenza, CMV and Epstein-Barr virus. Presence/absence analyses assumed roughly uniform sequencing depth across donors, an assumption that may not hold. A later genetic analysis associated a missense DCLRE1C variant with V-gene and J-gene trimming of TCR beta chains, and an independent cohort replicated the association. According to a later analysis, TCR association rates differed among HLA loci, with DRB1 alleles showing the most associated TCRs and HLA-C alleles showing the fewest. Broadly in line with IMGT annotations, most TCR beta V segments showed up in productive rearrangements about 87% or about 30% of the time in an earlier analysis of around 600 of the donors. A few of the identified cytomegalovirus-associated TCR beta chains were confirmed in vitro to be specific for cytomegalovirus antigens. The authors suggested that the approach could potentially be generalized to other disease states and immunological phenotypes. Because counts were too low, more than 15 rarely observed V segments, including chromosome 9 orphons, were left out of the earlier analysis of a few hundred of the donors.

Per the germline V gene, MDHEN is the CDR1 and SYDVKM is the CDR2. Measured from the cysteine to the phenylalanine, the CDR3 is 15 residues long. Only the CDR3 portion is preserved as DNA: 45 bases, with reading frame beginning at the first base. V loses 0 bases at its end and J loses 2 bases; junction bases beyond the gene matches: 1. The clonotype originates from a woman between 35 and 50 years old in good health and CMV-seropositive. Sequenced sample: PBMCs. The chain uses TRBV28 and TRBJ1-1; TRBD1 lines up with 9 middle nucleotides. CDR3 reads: CASSLWGQGNTEAFF. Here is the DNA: TGTGCCAGCAGTTTATGGGGACAGGGAAACACTGAAGCTTTCTTT.